A single sample is the source of the 32 T cell receptor beta chains below, sequenced in a study of CD8+ T cells in alopecia areata. It was from alopecia areata patients that lesional scalp punch biopsies and peripheral blood were collected. In each case, RNA was isolated and then reverse transcribed into cDNA as the sequencing template. Measured with immunoSEQ multiplex PCR; TCRdb has only the in-frame clones, and not every one. The data contain some 5,500 clones, approximately 60% of them singletons. Sample: skin, taken at week 0. The receptors here all came from a human donor with alopecia areata.

V usage is TRBV6-6 and J usage is TRBJ2-3; weak D call: TRBD1 (6 bases). Germline V gene sequence: CDR1 MNHNY, CDR2 SVGAGI (reference sequence). The CDR3 covers 16 residues. With 5 bases removed from V and 3 bases from J, the gap between germline ends came to 18 bases. The CDR3 region has the DNA TGTGCCAGCAGTATGGGGACAAATAGGGCGACAGATACGCAGTATTTT. Translated, it gives CASSMGTNRATDTQYF.

The V gene is TRBV27, the J gene TRBJ2-7; 11 positions agree with TRBD1. Unmatched junction bases numbered 5, after V lost 8 bases and J lost 5 bases. The germline CDR1 and CDR2 sequences are MNHEY and SMNVEV (reference sequence). This CDR3 region has 13 residues. The CDR3 loop is CASRTGGIDEQYF. The CDR3 nucleotides are TGTGCCAGCCGGACAGGGGGCATCGACGAGCAGTACTTC.

CDR3 nucleotides: TGTGCCAGCAGTGGGGGACGCTTGCCCACGGTGGCTTTCTTT. Protein sequence: CASSGGRLPTVAFF. The V call is TRBV6-1, the J call TRBJ1-1, with D perhaps TRBD1 (5 bases). CDR3 length equals 14 residues. V dropped 4 bases and J dropped 11 bases, with 20 bases sitting between them. Looked up from germline, CDR1 is MNHNS and CDR2 is SASEGT.

The rearrangement joins TRBV5-1 to TRBJ1-1; D is uncertain. Germline V lookup: CDR1 SGHRS, CDR2 YFSETQ. With 5 bases removed from V and 0 bases from J, the gap between germline ends came to 8 bases. CDR3 length: 13 amino acids. CDR3 coding DNA: TGCGCCAGCAGATCGGCCCTGAACACTGAAGCTTTCTTT. Amino acids: CASRSALNTEAFF.

The rearrangement uses TRBV7-9 and TRBJ2-3; D is undetermined. The CDR3 has 18 amino acids. Trimming cost V 4 bases and J 4 bases, with 24 bases left between them. The germline CDR1 and CDR2 sequences are SEHNR and FQNEAQ (reference sequence). Here the CDR3 DNA reads TGTGCCAGCAGCTCGCAGCTCCTTGACCCGCCCATGCCAGATACGCAGTATTTT. The encoded protein is CASSSQLLDPPMPDTQYF.

CDR3 amino acids: CASTTRFYEQYF. In DNA form, the CDR3 reads TGTGCCAGCACTACCCGATTCTACGAGCAGTACTTC. This chain links TRBV6-1 with TRBJ2-7; D unresolved. The CDR3 loop spans 12 amino acids. Trimming pared 7 bases from V and 3 bases from J, leaving 10 bases between. CDR1 and CDR2 from the germline V gene are MNHNS and SASEGT.

The rearrangement joins TRBV2 to TRBJ1-5; D remains unclear. The germline gives CDR1 SNHLY, CDR2 FYNNEI. V shed 4 bases and J shed 3 bases, with 10 bases lying between them. The CDR3 length is 14 residues. For the CDR3, the DNA is TGTGCCAGCAGTGGGGTGGGCCTCAATCAGCCCCAGCATTTT. Protein product: CASSGVGLNQPQHF. Using reference TRBV2 and TRBJ1-5 for the parts outside the CDR3, the full variable domain is EPEVTQTPSHQVTQMGQEVILRCVPISNHLYFYWYRQILGQKVEFLVSFYNNEISEKSEIFDDQFSVERPDGSNFTLKIRSTKLEDSAMYFCASSGVGLNQPQHFGDGTRLSIL.

V and J are TRBV4-2 and TRBJ1-2, with no clear D. Deletions cut 1 base from V and 3 bases from J, with 15 bases between. The CDR3 consists of 16 residues. Germline V gene sequence: CDR1 LGHNA, CDR2 YNFKEQ. The CDR3 protein is CASSQAGSGLDYGYTF. The CDR3 DNA sequence: TGTGCCAGCAGCCAAGCAGGCTCGGGCCTGGACTATGGCTACACCTTC.

In its sample, this clone was seen once. This chain uses TRBV4-2 with TRBJ2-4, with D possibly matching TRBD1 (5 bases). This CDR3 has 18 amino acids. V lost 5 bases to trimming and J lost 6 bases, with 26 bases between them. The V gene's germline CDR1 is LGHNA and CDR2 YNFKEQ. The CDR3 here is CASSFLVGLGHLRNIQYF. In DNA, the CDR3 is TGTGCCAGCAGCTTTCTCGTCGGCTTGGGGCACCTTCGAAACATTCAGTACTTC.

V and J are TRBV2 and TRBJ2-5; possibly TRBD1 or TRBD2 for D (5 bases each). Germline V gives CDR1 SNHLY, CDR2 FYNNEI. V was clipped by 4 bases and J by 1 base, with 10 bases between them. The CDR3 length is 14 residues. The CDR3 loop is CASSGGAIQETQYF. Written as DNA, the CDR3 is TGTGCCAGCAGTGGAGGGGCCATCCAAGAGACCCAGTACTTC.

This clone turned up a few times. The chain links TRBV19 to TRBJ1-2; 7 nucleotides line up with TRBD1. In germline, CDR1 is LNHDA, CDR2 SQIVND (reference sequence). This CDR3 region has 14 residues. V lost 3 bases and J lost 6; bases outside the gene matches: 7. Written as DNA, the CDR3 is TGTGCCAGTAGTATTCCCGGGACAGCCCATGGCTACACCTTC. Translated, it gives CASSIPGTAHGYTF.

In this sample, this clone turned up a few times. The V call is TRBV7-9, the J call TRBJ1-4; no clear D gene. Germline CDR1 reads SEHNR; CDR2 reads FQNEAQ (reference sequence). With 5 bases removed from V and 5 bases from J, the gap between germline ends came to 12 bases. The CDR3 runs to 14 residues. The CDR3: CASSRRRPNEKLFF. The CDR3 DNA reads TGTGCCAGCAGCCGCCGGCGACCGAATGAAAAACTGTTTTTT. Using reference TRBV7-9 and TRBJ1-4 for the parts outside the CDR3, the full variable domain is DTGVSQNPRHKITKRGQNVTFRCDPISEHNRLYWYRQTLGQGPEFLTYFQNEAQLEKSRLLSDRFSAERPKGSFSTLEIQRTEQGDSAMYLCASSRRRPNEKLFFGSGTQLSVL.

This clone was observed a single time. J is TRBJ2-7 and V is TRBV19, with a tentative D call TRBD1 (5 bases). The CDR3 extends over 13 amino acids. The germline V gene has CDR1 LNHDA and CDR2 SQIVND (reference sequence). V was cut by 3 bases and J by 1 base, with 7 bases left in between. The CDR3 nucleotides read TGTGCCAGTAGTATCGACAGATCCTACGAGCAGTACTTC. Amino acids: CASSIDRSYEQYF.

The chain joins TRBV18 to TRBJ1-1, with D unresolved. Between the trimmed V and J ends, which lost 2 bases and 1 base, there was a span of 8 bases. This CDR3 spans 14 amino acids. Germline assignment: CDR1 KGHSH and CDR2 LQKENI. The CDR3 here is CASSPGQTNTEAFF. The CDR3, as DNA: TGTGCCAGCTCACCAGGGCAGACGAACACTGAAGCTTTCTTT. The whole variable domain, filled in from reference TRBV18 and TRBJ1-1, reads NAGVMQNPRHLVRRRGQEARLRCSPMKGHSHVYWYRQLPEEGLKFMVYLQKENIIDESGMPKERFSAEFPKEGPSILRIQQVVRGDSAAYFCASSPGQTNTEAFFGQGTRLTVV.

The chain couples TRBV2 to TRBJ2-5; TRBD2 aligns across 11 bases. CDR3 length equals 15 residues. CDR1 is SNHLY and CDR2 is FYNNEI in the germline V gene. The V gene end was trimmed by 7 bases and the J gene end by 4 bases; junction bases not matched to a gene: 8. The CDR3 region is CASNQLAGVSETQYF. The CDR3 DNA is TGTGCCAGCAACCAACTAGCGGGGGTATCAGAGACCCAGTACTTC.

This chain links TRBV30 with TRBJ1-2, with D possibly matching TRBD1 (6 bases). Deletions cut 4 bases from V and 6 bases from J, with 18 bases between. This CDR3 has 14 amino acids. Germline-derived CDR1 and CDR2 are GTSNPN and SVGIG (reference sequence). The CDR3 nucleotides read TGTGCCTGGATAAGGGGGGGGCGCCTTAATGGCTACACCTTC. Translation: CAWIRGGRLNGYTF.

This clone was recorded a few times. V is TRBV11-3 and J is TRBJ1-2; D is ambiguous. Germline CDR1 is SGHNT and CDR2 is YENEEA. The CDR3 is 14 amino acids. Trimming pared 4 bases from V and 7 bases from J, leaving 16 bases between. The CDR3, as DNA: TGTGCCAGCAGCTCCATAGGGTTCCCCGGTGGCTACACCTTC. Translation gives CASSSIGFPGGYTF.

The rearrangement joins TRBV11-3 to TRBJ2-3; TRBD1 agrees at 8 bases. The CDR3 extends over 15 amino acids. V was pared by 5 bases and J by 0 bases, with 4 bases of the junction left unmatched. Germline lookup yields CDR1 SGHNT and CDR2 YENEEA. CDR3 bases: TGTGCCAGCAGCAAGGACAGGGCCAGCACAGATACGCAGTATTTT. This gives the protein CASSKDRASTDTQYF.

The chain links TRBV23-1 to TRBJ1-1; D is unclear. TRBV23-1 belongs to the ORF category, with a function that is uncertain. The CDR3 length is 11 residues. V gave up 11 bases and J gave up 6 bases, with 13 bases separating them. This CDR3 reads CAGGLDPEAFF. CDR3 coding DNA: TGCGCCGGTGGGCTCGACCCTGAAGCTTTCTTT.

There are a few counts of this clone. The chain uses TRBV6-5 and TRBJ2-4, with TRBD1 matching 8 bases. V shed 6 bases, J shed 6 bases, and the junction held 7 bases outside the gene matches. Germline V gives CDR1 MNHEY, CDR2 SVGAGI. The CDR3 has 14 amino acids. The CDR3: CASRAGTGGNIQYF. As DNA, the CDR3 is TGTGCCAGCAGGGCCGGGACAGGCGGAAACATTCAGTACTTC.

The rearrangement joins TRBV10-2 to TRBJ2-2; the D call may be TRBD1 or TRBD2 (5 bases each). The CDR3 totals 14 residues. V lost 4 bases to trimming and J lost 5 bases, with 11 bases between them. The germline V gene has CDR1 WSHSY and CDR2 SAAADI. The CDR3 nucleotides read TGCGCCAGCAGTGCCGGGACGGAGACCGGGGAGCTGTTTTTT. This sequence encodes CASSAGTETGELFF.

This clone was observed a few times. Given a far larger clone just one base away, this is likely a sequencing read error. The chain employs TRBV14 and TRBJ2-3; D is ambiguous. From germline, CDR1 is SGHDN and CDR2 FVKESK. The CDR3 has 16 residues. Trimming left V 4 bases short and J 1 base short, with 15 bases between. Here the CDR3 reads CASSPVTRYGTDTQYF. In DNA form, the CDR3 reads TGTGCCAGCAGCCCCGTTACGAGGTACGGCACAGATACGCAGTATTTT.

The chain employs TRBV29-1 and TRBJ2-7; a possible D gene is TRBD2 (6 bases). The CDR3 is 13 residues long. The V gene's germline CDR1 is SQVTM and CDR2 ANQGSEA. Trimming left V 4 bases short and J 6 bases short, with 16 bases between. CDR3 bases: TGCAGCGTTGTGGAGGGGCAGGGAGGCGAGCAGTACTTC. Translation gives CSVVEGQGGEQYF.

The chain links TRBV7-4 to TRBJ1-1; possibly TRBD1 for D (6 bases). Germline loops: CDR1 SGHVT, CDR2 SQSDAQ. CDR3 length: 12 amino acids. The germline V and J ends were trimmed by 8 bases and 4 bases, with 11 bases remaining between them. The CDR3 DNA reads TGTGCCAGCGGCCCGGGGGCCACTGAAGCTTTCTTT. Amino acids: CASGPGATEAFF.

As to this clone: Other DNA sequences of this sample code for an identical CDR3. The J gene is TRBJ1-4, the V gene TRBV5-6; no definite D call. CDR1 is SGHDT and CDR2 is YYEEEE in the germline V gene. V lost 1 base to trimming and J lost 0 bases, with 4 bases between them. This CDR3 is 14 amino acids long. CDR3 sequence reads: CASSLIATNEKLFF. As DNA, the CDR3 is TGTGCCAGCAGCTTGATCGCAACTAATGAAAAACTGTTTTTT.

This clone was observed a handful of times. V is TRBV6-6 and J is TRBJ1-1; 7 nucleotides match TRBD1. Germline lookup yields CDR1 MNHNY and CDR2 SVGAGI (reference sequence). This CDR3 comprises 14 residues. J was trimmed by 11 bases and V by 6 bases; bases with no gene match: 15. The CDR3 region has the DNA TGTGCCAGCAGGACGCTCGGACAGGAACTTAGGGCTTTCTTT. This gives the protein CASRTLGQELRAFF.

A note on this clone: This likely stems from a read error, as it lies one base from a far larger clone. Other DNA sequences of this sample code for an identical CDR3. The V and J genes are TRBV7-9 and TRBJ1-1; perhaps TRBD1 as D (5 bases). The germline gives CDR1 SEHNR, CDR2 FQNEAQ (reference sequence). The germline V and J ends were trimmed by 4 bases and 2 bases, with 11 bases remaining between them. The CDR3 is 14 residues long. This CDR3 is CASSWDGANTEAFF. The CDR3 nucleotides are TGTGCCAGCAGCTGGGACGGGGCTAACACTGAAGCTTTCTTT. The full variable domain, with the rest looked up from reference TRBV7-9 and TRBJ1-1, is DTGVSQNPRHKITKRGQNVTFRCDPISEHNRLYWYRQTLGQGPEFLTYFQNEAQLEKSRLLSDRFSAERPKGSFSTLEIQRTEQGDSAMYLCASSWDGANTEAFFGQGTRLTVV.

In this sample, this clone is large. V is TRBV6-6 and J is TRBJ2-7; TRBD1 matches 7 bases. Germline V gene lookup returns CDR1 MNHNY and CDR2 SVGAGI (reference sequence). The CDR3 runs 13 residues. J was trimmed by 0 bases and V by 7 bases; bases with no gene match: 3. CDR3 sequence reads: CASMTGNSYEQYF. The CDR3, as DNA: TGTGCCAGCATGACAGGGAACTCCTACGAGCAGTACTTC.

The rearrangement uses TRBV9 and TRBJ1-5; possible D gene TRBD1, 5 bases. The CDR3 is made up of 16 amino acids. Trimming stripped 0 bases from V and 5 bases from J, with 15 bases between. CDR1 is SGDLS and CDR2 is YYNGEE in the germline V gene. DNA of the CDR3: TGTGCCAGCAGCGTAGTTCACCCCAGGGAAGATCAGCCCCAGCATTTT. Its translation is CASSVVHPREDQPQHF. Together with reference TRBV9 and TRBJ1-5, the CDR3 gives the full variable domain: DSGVTQTPKHLITATGQRVTLRCSPRSGDLSVYWYQQSLDQGLQFLIQYYNGEERAKGNILERFSAQQFPDLHSELNLSSLELGDSALYFCASSVVHPREDQPQHFGDGTRLSIL.

The rearrangement uses TRBV6-1 and TRBJ2-2, with D possibly TRBD2 on 6 matching bases. CDR1 and CDR2 from the germline V gene are MNHNS and SASEGT. This CDR3 contains 14 residues. V lost 7 bases and J 6 bases, leaving 15 bases between the germline ends. In DNA, the CDR3 is TGTGCCAGCATTATGGGGGGAATGGCCGGGGAGCTGTTTTTT. Translating gives CASIMGGMAGELFF.

This clone was detected only a few times. In DNA, the CDR3 is TGTGCCAGCAGCCGGGACTACACAGATACGCAGTATTTT. Its protein is CASSRDYTDTQYF. This sequence joins TRBV9 and TRBJ2-3, with 7 bases lining up with TRBD2. Germline V gives CDR1 SGDLS, CDR2 YYNGEE. CDR3 length: 13 residues. V was pared by 4 bases and J by 2 bases, with 1 base of the junction left unmatched.

This rearrangement joins TRBV7-6 to TRBJ2-7, with TRBD1 matching 7 bases. The CDR3 is 14 amino acids. Germline V gives CDR1 SGHVS, CDR2 FNYEAQ. J lost 2 bases, V lost 3 bases, and 4 bases had no gene match. This chain's CDR3 is CASSFVQGPYEQYF. In DNA, the CDR3 is TGTGCCAGCAGCTTCGTACAGGGGCCCTACGAGCAGTACTTC. Full variable domain (missing parts from reference TRBV7-6 and TRBJ2-7): GAGVSQSPRYKVTKRGQDVALRCDPISGHVSLYWYRQALGQGPEFLTYFNYEAQQDKSGLPNDRFSAERPEGSISTLTIQRTEQRDSAMYRCASSFVQGPYEQYFGPGTRLTVT.